The 8 T cell receptor beta chains reported below all come from one sample, sequenced in a study of early T cells in non-severe SARS-CoV-2 infection. TCRdb reprocessed the 5' RACE reads with MiXCR, giving one entry per CDR3 protein. The sample has tens of thousands of distinct CDR3 sequences, about 3.8% seen once; the top ten hold 5.5% to 6%. Sequenced material: whole blood. These receptor sequences come from an adult who was a healthcare worker with PCR-confirmed SARS-CoV-2 infection or an uninfected control (not recorded which).

This clonotype was recorded at least ten times. The chain recombines TRBV3-1 with TRBJ1-1; 7 bases agree with TRBD1. The CDR3 is 15 residues long. CDR1 and CDR2 from the germline V gene are LGHDT and YNNKEL (reference sequence). The trim removed 4 bases at V and 5 bases at J, leaving 10 bases unmatched. The CDR3 protein is CASSPTQGMDTEAFF. CDR3 nucleotides: TGTGCCAGCAGCCCCACACAGGGGATGGATACTGAAGCTTTCTTT.

This clonotype was observed a few times. V is TRBV12-3 or TRBV12-4 and J is TRBJ2-3; 11 positions agree with TRBD1. The CDR3 is 15 amino acids. The junction had 3 bases not matched to a gene; V was cut back by 3 bases and J by 4 bases. The CDR3 DNA follows: TGTGCCAGCAGTTTTGGGGGACAGGGGGCAGATACGCAGTATTTT. Protein: CASSFGGQGADTQYF.

This clonotype was seen repeatedly, ten times or more. The chain carries TRBV3-1 and TRBJ2-5; D is tentatively TRBD1 or TRBD2 (6 bases each). Germline CDR1 is LGHDT and CDR2 is YNNKEL (reference sequence). V lost 3 bases, J lost 3 bases, and 14 bases lay in between. This CDR3 region has 15 residues. The CDR3 DNA is TGTGCCAGCAGCCACCGAGGGGGGATCGAAGAGACCCAGTACTTC. This sequence encodes CASSHRGGIEETQYF.

There are many counts of this clonotype. The rearrangement links TRBV12-3 or TRBV12-4 to TRBJ2-7; TRBD2 matches at 7 bases. The CDR3 extends over 15 amino acids. V was pared by 2 bases and J by 3 bases, with 7 bases of the junction left unmatched. The CDR3 nucleotides are TGTGCCAGCAGTTTAACCCCTAGCGGTAACTACGAGCAGTACTTC. It yields the protein CASSLTPSGNYEQYF.

This clonotype was counted at least ten times. The V and J genes are TRBV10-3 and TRBJ2-3; TRBD2 is a possible D gene (6 bases). Germline V lookup: CDR1 ENHRY, CDR2 SYGVKD. This CDR3 comprises 14 residues. V lost 7 bases to trimming and J lost 5 bases, with 16 bases between them. Here the CDR3 DNA reads TGTGCCATCAATCTTGAGGACGGGAGAGATACGCAGTATTTT. This sequence encodes CAINLEDGRDTQYF.

This clonotype was counted ten times or more. This chain joins TRBV5-1 and TRBJ2-7, with TRBD1 matching over 10 bases. Germline loops: CDR1 SGHRS, CDR2 YFSETQ. After removal of 2 bases from V and 2 bases from J, the junction contained 1 base not matched to a gene. The CDR3 length is 14 residues. The CDR3 region is CASSFDRGPYEQYF. The DNA for the CDR3 is TGCGCCAGCAGCTTTGACAGGGGGCCCTACGAGCAGTACTTC.

Ten or more counts support this clonotype. J is TRBJ2-5 and V is TRBV6-1; tentative D call: TRBD2 (6 bases). The V end was cut by 1 base, the J end by 5 bases, with 8 bases between. The CDR3 length is 13 residues. Germline CDR1 reads MNHNS; CDR2 reads SASEGT. In DNA, the CDR3 is TGTGCCAGCAGTGAAGTGGGAGGCGAGACCCAGTACTTC. As protein: CASSEVGGETQYF.

This clonotype has only a few counts. CDR3 protein: CASRPGPNQPQHF. Written as DNA, the CDR3 is TGTGCCAGCAGGCCGGGACCGAATCAGCCCCAGCATTTT. The chain joins TRBV28 to TRBJ1-5, with D possibly matching TRBD1 (5 bases). This CDR3 is 13 amino acids long. Deletions cut 6 bases from V and 4 bases from J, with 10 bases between. The germline V gene has CDR1 MDHEN and CDR2 SYDVKM. Based on the CDR3 plus reference TRBV28 and TRBJ1-5, the full variable domain is DVKVTQSSRYLVKRTGEKVFLECVQDMDHENMFWYRQDPGLGLRLIYFSYDVKMKEKGDIPEGYSVSREKKERFSLILESASTNQTSMYLCASRPGPNQPQHFGDGTRLSIL.